What follows describes a single T cell receptor (beta chain). No antigen is known for it. Profiled with immunoSEQ multiplex PCR; TCRdb holds only in-frame clones, not every one. The sample lists more than 2,000,000 clones, more than 90% occurring once. These data are taken from a study of shared clonotypes between healthy human individuals. Looking at the study overall: Each donor's CD8 memory used one plate, CD8 naive two, each CD4 subset three.

This CDR3 spans 15 amino acids. From germline, CDR1 is KGHSH and CDR2 LQKENI. The junction had 5 bases not matched to a gene; V was cut back by 6 bases and J by 3 bases. General study points: Naive subsets generally had larger estimated richness than memory subsets. Generation probability values for non-shared clonotypes were lower than those for clonotypes shared by all four donors. There were few donors, and this limited the genetic and exposure-history diversity represented.

Sample: naive CD4+ T cells sorted from blood. The subset here: CD45RA+ positively selected. The chain joins TRBV18 to TRBJ2-2, with 9 bases lining up with TRBD1. This sequence was found in a man aged 18 to 30 in good health. The CDR3 is CASSSGTGYTGELFF. CDR3 nucleotide sequence: TGTGCCAGCTCGTCCGGGACAGGGTACACCGGGGAGCTGTTTTTT.